This TCR beta chain was obtained from a study of T cell responses to AZD1222 COVID-19 vaccine. CDR1 is SGHTA, CDR2 FQGTGA, per germline. The CDR3 has 16 amino acids. Trimming shortened V by 5 bases and J by 0 bases, and 14 bases separated the two germline ends. As to this clone: Its antigen is unknown.

The study's findings and limits: Donors, mostly white British, included more females; clonal diversity was possibly underestimated. No repertoire was sampled before or during the peak T cell response, only after it.

The method was immunoSEQ multiplex PCR; TCRdb's version includes in-frame clones alone and lacks a portion of them. This table has approximately 180,000 clones, less than 95% appearing once. The chain links TRBV7-3 to TRBJ2-1; weak D call: TRBD2 (6 bases). The material was peripheral blood, obtained on day 0 of AZD1222 vaccination. The origin of this receptor is an adult in good health. The CDR3 region is CASSLGGGFSYNEQFF. CDR3 nucleotide sequence: TGTGCCAGCAGCCTTGGGGGAGGCTTCTCCTACAATGAGCAGTTCTTC.